Below, 7 T cell receptor beta chains from the same sample are listed, as sequenced in a study of blood T cell repertoires in COVID-19. Some clones are missing from TCRdb's copy, which holds only in-frame ones; the method was immunoSEQ multiplex PCR. The sample has about 150,000 clones, over 80% seen once. The sample comprised PBMCs or T cells enriched from blood (not recorded which). The source is a man between 70 and 80 years old who had been exposed to COVID-19.

The rearrangement joins TRBV27 to TRBJ1-5; 7 positions match TRBD1. Germline V gene sequence: CDR1 MNHEY, CDR2 SMNVEV (reference sequence). The CDR3 extends over 16 amino acids. The J segment lost 6 bases and the V segment lost 2 bases, leaving 10 bases of the junction unmatched. In DNA form, the CDR3 reads TGTGCCAGCAGTTTAGTCAGTCCAGGGGGTGGTCAGCCCCAGCATTTT. Translating it yields CASSLVSPGGGQPQHF.

This chain uses TRBV11-2 with TRBJ2-1; 7 positions match TRBD1. The CDR3 consists of 14 residues. CDR1 SGHAT and CDR2 FQNNGV come from the germline V gene. Trimming removed 5 bases from V and 2 bases from J; junction bases left unmatched: 3. CDR3 region: CASSAGTAYNEQFF. The CDR3 bases are TGTGCCAGCAGCGCCGGGACAGCCTACAATGAGCAGTTCTTC.

This rearrangement joins TRBV5-8 to TRBJ2-6, with 8 bases that match TRBD1. V lost 8 bases to trimming and J lost 3 bases; unmatched junction nucleotides: 7. This CDR3 spans 15 amino acids. Germline lookup yields CDR1 SGHTS and CDR2 YDEGEE. Here the CDR3 DNA reads TGTGCCAGTCAGGGGGCGCGGGTTGGGGCCAACGTCCTGACTTTC. Translating gives CASQGARVGANVLTF.

The J gene is TRBJ1-1, the V gene TRBV6-5; D gene ambiguous. The germline V gene encodes CDR1 MNHEY and CDR2 SVGAGI. The CDR3 is made up of 15 amino acids. The germline V and J ends were trimmed by 0 bases and 4 bases, with 12 bases remaining between them. CDR3 DNA sequence: TGTGCCAGCAGTTACTCTCTCACGGGAAGCACTGAAGCTTTCTTT. Translated: CASSYSLTGSTEAFF.

This chain uses TRBV6-5 with TRBJ1-1; 8 nucleotides match TRBD1. The CDR3 runs 13 residues. Germline CDR1 reads MNHEY; CDR2 reads SVGAGI. Trimming at V came to 6 bases and at J to 4 bases, leaving 4 bases not matched to a gene. The CDR3 is CASRRTGSTEAFF. CDR3 bases: TGTGCCAGCAGGCGGACAGGGAGCACTGAAGCTTTCTTT.

This clone was counted once. The V gene is TRBV7-2, the J gene TRBJ2-1; 8 positions match TRBD1. The germline CDR1 and CDR2 sequences are SGHTA and FQGNSA. Trimming took 4 bases from V and 2 from J; bases not matched to a gene: 1. The CDR3 runs 14 residues. Here the CDR3 DNA reads TGTGCCAGCAGCTGGGGACAGGCCTACAATGAGCAGTTCTTC. Protein sequence: CASSWGQAYNEQFF. Drawing the rest from reference TRBV7-2 and TRBJ2-1, the complete variable domain is GAGVSQSPSNKVTEKGKDVELRCDPISGHTALYWYRQSLGQGLEFLIYFQGNSAPDKSGLPSDRFSAERTGGSVSTLTIQRTQQEDSAVYLCASSWGQAYNEQFFGPGTRLTVL.

The chain's CDR3 is CASRRTGVNTDTQYF. CDR3 coding DNA: TGTGCCAGTAGAAGGACAGGGGTAAACACAGATACGCAGTATTTT. The J gene is TRBJ2-3, the V gene TRBV19; 9 nucleotides line up with TRBD1. The CDR3 runs 15 residues. The V segment lost 6 bases and the J segment 2 bases; nucleotides outside the gene matches: 6. From germline, CDR1 is LNHDA and CDR2 SQIVND (reference sequence).